The clone carrying this T cell receptor beta chain was recorded a few times. Its antigen is undetermined. This specimen comes from a study of T cell responses to AZD1222 COVID-19 vaccine. Study results and limitations: The study reported that nearly half of spike-specific TCRs target unmutated variant regions. Only a handful of AZD1222 recipients were seropositive at baseline. Compared with day 0, the breadth and depth of the Spike-specific TCR repertoire rose significantly after two doses of AZD1222. Spike as a whole was targeted by vaccine-associated CD4 TCRs, dominant at 160-218 and 743-854.

V shed 9 bases, J shed 3 bases, and the junction held 7 bases outside the gene matches. Germline V gives CDR1 WSHSY, CDR2 SAAADI. The length of the CDR3 is 15 residues. Measured with immunoSEQ multiplex PCR; TCRdb has only the in-frame clones, and not every one. The data hold roughly 170,000 clones, with 85% to 90% observed a single time. This sequence joins TRBV10-2 and TRBJ2-1; TRBD2 matches 11 bases. The sequencing used peripheral blood, collected on day 0 of AZD1222 vaccination. This clonotype was sampled from an adult in good health. CDR3 in amino acids: CASSASGGSYNEQFF. Written as DNA, the CDR3 is TGCGCCAGTTCCGCTAGCGGGGGGAGCTACAATGAGCAGTTCTTC.